The 10 T cell receptor beta chains reported below all come from one sample, sequenced in a study of blood T cells in healthy people across ages. Sample-barcoded 5' priming and a J-beta primer mix drove a second PCR of about 6 to 12 cycles. TCRdb processed the 5' RACE reads anew with MiXCR; each CDR3 protein has one entry. The sample yields hundreds of thousands of distinct CDR3 sequences, approximately 52% seen once. The sequenced material came from blood. These TCRs come from a woman older than 75 in good health.

CDR3 region: CASSVGQGNSPLHF. The CDR3 bases are TGTGCCAGCAGTGTCGGCCAGGGGAATTCACCCCTCCACTTT. The chain employs TRBV9 and TRBJ1-6; a weak D match, TRBD1 (6 bases). Deletions cut 5 bases from V and 7 bases from J, with 13 bases between. This CDR3 region has 14 residues. From germline, CDR1 is SGDLS and CDR2 YYNGEE.

This chain joins TRBV20-1 and TRBJ2-7, with 8 positions matching TRBD2. V lost 1 base, J lost 4 bases, and 9 bases stayed unmatched. From germline, CDR1 is DFQATT and CDR2 SNEGSKA (reference sequence). CDR3 length: 15 amino acids. For the CDR3, the DNA is TGCAGTGCTAGAGGACCGGGACTAGGAGGTTACGAGCAGTACTTC. Its translation: CSARGPGLGGYEQYF.

On this clonotype itself: Being one base from a much bigger clone, this may be a read error. The chain combines TRBV29-1 with TRBJ1-2, with D unclear. Germline values: CDR1 SQVTM, CDR2 ANQGSEA. The CDR3 spans 12 residues. Trimming cost V 6 bases and J 9 bases, with 17 bases left between them. The CDR3 bases are TGCAGCGTCACATCAGACTCTTATCGCTACACCTTC. Amino acids: CSVTSDSYRYTF.

The J gene is TRBJ2-5, the V gene TRBV7-6; D uncertain. The V end was cut by 1 base, the J end by 2 bases, with 8 bases between. Germline values: CDR1 SGHVS, CDR2 FNYEAQ. This CDR3 has 14 residues. The CDR3 DNA is TGTGCCAGCAGCTTAGACGGCGGTCAAGAGACCCAGTACTTC. Encoded protein: CASSLDGGQETQYF.

This clonotype came up many times. The CDR3: CASSQRSGDYEQYF. CDR3 coding DNA: TGTGCCAGCAGCCAACGCAGCGGGGATTACGAGCAGTACTTC. This chain joins TRBV3-1 and TRBJ2-7; 7 positions match TRBD2. Losses at the gene ends were 2 bases for V and 4 bases for J; bases not matched to a gene: 5. CDR1 is LGHDT and CDR2 is YNNKEL in the germline V gene (reference sequence). This CDR3 comprises 14 residues.

This clonotype was detected only a few times. V usage is TRBV11-2 and J usage is TRBJ1-1; D remains unclear. V was pared by 6 bases and J by 4 bases, with 15 bases between. CDR1 is SGHAT, CDR2 FQNNGV, per germline. CDR3 length: 14 amino acids. CDR3 sequence: CASRSVRTGTEAFF. DNA of the CDR3: TGTGCCAGCAGGTCAGTGAGGACGGGCACTGAAGCTTTCTTT.

This chain uses TRBV2 with TRBJ2-6, with D unresolved. Germline CDR1 and CDR2: SNHLY and FYNNEI. V was shortened by 4 bases and J by 0 bases, with 10 bases between the two germline ends. The CDR3 has 16 amino acids. CDR3 in DNA: TGTGCCAGCAGTGCTGGGCTCAACTCTGGGGCCAACGTCCTGACTTTC. It is translated as CASSAGLNSGANVLTF.

The chain has TRBV20-1 and TRBJ2-5; TRBD2 aligns across 10 bases. The closer fit of TRBJ2-7 to the DNA end suggests the J call may be wrong. Germline V gene lookup returns CDR1 DFQATT and CDR2 SNEGSKA (reference sequence). CDR3 length: 13 residues. CDR3 DNA: TGCAGTGCAGCCGGGACTAGCGCCTACGAGCAGTACTTC. The encoded protein is CSAAGTSAYEQYF.

With regard to this clonotype: Possible read error: a much larger clone is one base away. This chain joins TRBV6-5 and TRBJ2-7; TRBD2 aligns across 10 bases. V was pared by 5 bases and J by 7 bases, with 14 bases of the junction left unmatched. Germline values: CDR1 MNHEY, CDR2 SVGAGI. The CDR3 totals 16 residues. CDR3 sequence: CASSPPGTSAGNEQYF. The CDR3 DNA is TGTGCCAGCAGTCCGCCCGGGACTAGCGCGGGCAATGAGCAGTACTTC.

In regard to this clonotype: Being one base from a much bigger clone, this may be a read error. V usage is TRBV7-9 and J usage is TRBJ2-3; D may be TRBD1 (7 bases). Germline-derived CDR1 and CDR2 are SEHNR and FQNEAQ (reference sequence). CDR3 length equals 15 residues. The CDR3 spells CTSSAGGRTTDTQYF. In nucleotides, the CDR3 is TGTACCAGCAGCGCAGGGGGGCGTACAACAGATACGCAGTATTTT.